One sample yielded the 21 T cell receptor beta chains listed below, sequenced in a study of PD-L1 blockade in urothelial cancer. Repertoires were generated with immunoSEQ multiplex PCR, while TCRdb's copy carries only in-frame clones and drops some. The table shows roughly 90,000 clones, with approximately 88% occurring only once. Time point indicated: pretreatment peripheral blood. This specimen was PBMCs, taken around atezolizumab (anti-PD-L1) treatment. The receptors stem from a woman aged 80 or older with urothelial cancer.

CDR3 nucleotides: TGTGCCAGCAGCCAGCGAGCAGGGAACGAGCAGTACTTC. Encoded protein: CASSQRAGNEQYF. This sequence joins TRBV14 and TRBJ2-7, with a tentative D call TRBD1 (5 bases). The ends were cut back, 3 bases at V and 5 bases at J, with 11 bases in the middle. The CDR3 contains 13 residues. Germline assignment: CDR1 SGHDN and CDR2 FVKESK.

The chain couples TRBV19 to TRBJ1-1, with 10 nucleotides matching TRBD1. After removal of 3 bases from V and 5 bases from J, the junction contained 9 bases not matched to a gene. Per germline, CDR1 LNHDA and CDR2 SQIVND (reference sequence). The CDR3 is 16 amino acids. CDR3 protein: CASSISGTGVKTEAFF. Written as DNA, the CDR3 is TGTGCCAGTAGTATCTCCGGGACAGGGGTAAAAACTGAAGCTTTCTTT.

The chain uses TRBV7-2 and TRBJ1-5, with D maybe TRBD1 (5 bases). Germline V gives CDR1 SGHTA, CDR2 FQGNSA. The CDR3 totals 19 residues. V was trimmed by 0 bases and J by 0 bases, leaving 18 bases between them. Here the CDR3 reads CASSLAPGGGSFSNQPQHF. In DNA form, the CDR3 reads TGTGCCAGCAGCTTAGCGCCTGGGGGGGGAAGTTTTAGCAATCAGCCCCAGCATTTT.

With respect to this clone: Other DNA sequences in this sample translate to the same CDR3. V usage is TRBV30 and J usage is TRBJ1-4; TRBD1 aligns across 9 bases. The CDR3 is 14 residues long. With 0 bases clipped from V and 8 bases from J, the junction kept 4 bases outside the gene matches. Germline V gives CDR1 GTSNPN, CDR2 SVGIG (reference sequence). Written as DNA, the CDR3 is TGTGCCTGGAGTGTACAGGGGGCTGGAGAAAAACTGTTTTTT. As protein: CAWSVQGAGEKLFF.

The chain couples TRBV19 to TRBJ1-2, with 9 bases that match TRBD1. Germline V gives CDR1 LNHDA, CDR2 SQIVND (reference sequence). J lost 0 bases, V lost 5 bases, and 4 bases had no gene match. The CDR3 length is 15 residues. CDR3 DNA sequence: TGTGCCAGTAGTCCAAGGGACAGGGCTAACTATGGCTACACCTTC. Translated, it gives CASSPRDRANYGYTF.

This clone was detected a few times. The chain is built from TRBV5-8 and TRBJ2-2; D remains ambiguous. V was trimmed by 5 bases and J by 0 bases, leaving 11 bases between them. CDR3 length: 15 residues. Germline values: CDR1 SGHTS, CDR2 YDEGEE. DNA of the CDR3: TGTGCCAGCAGACTGGGCCGGACGAACACCGGGGAGCTGTTTTTT. It specifies CASRLGRTNTGELFF. Complete variable domain (other parts from reference TRBV5-8 and TRBJ2-2): EAGVTQSPTHLIKTRGQQATLRCSPISGHTSVYWYQQALGLGLQFLLWYDEGEERNRGNFPPRFSGRQFPNYSSELNVNALELEDSALYLCASRLGRTNTGELFFGEGSRLTVL.

The V gene is TRBV13, the J gene TRBJ2-1, with TRBD2 matching 10 bases. This CDR3 region has 13 residues. Germline CDR1 reads PRHDT; CDR2 reads FYEKMQ (reference sequence). J lost 13 bases, V lost 3 bases, and 6 bases had no gene match. CDR3 loop: CASSLVLAGNQFF. The DNA for the CDR3 is TGTGCCAGCAGCTTGGTACTAGCGGGAAACCAGTTCTTC.

About this clone: This likely comes from a read error, as the CDR3 has no conserved phenylalanine or tryptophan at its end. It is unclear where the CDR3 begins or ends on the DNA, so no DNA is shown, and the CDR3 is as TCRdb lists it. The chain recombines TRBV6-1 with TRBJ2-7; the table calls TRBD1, which could not be checked here. Per the germline V gene, CDR1 is MNHNS and CDR2 is SASEGT. The CDR3 is 12 amino acids in total, end residues counted. CDR3 sequence: CASSEGVSQGWL.

Notes on this clone: Other DNA sequences in the sample encode the same CDR3. The chain couples TRBV6-5 to TRBJ2-5; 7 positions match TRBD2. The germline gives CDR1 MNHEY, CDR2 SVGAGI. This CDR3 is built from 14 residues. J gave up 4 bases and V 0 bases, and 2 bases lay outside the gene matches. The chain's CDR3 is CASSYSWGGETQYF. The CDR3 DNA reads TGTGCCAGCAGTTACTCGTGGGGGGGAGAGACCCAGTACTTC.

The chain is built from TRBV21-1 and TRBJ1-5; the D call of TRBD1 is as the table states it, not checked on the DNA. TRBV21-1 has pseudogene status. The CDR3 covers 20 residues. The CDR3 spells CASSKVSLAGGADEGQPQHF. The CDR3 DNA follows: TGTGCCAGCAGCAAAGTGTCTCTAGCAGGGGGCGCGGACGAAGGTCAGCCCCAGCATTTT.

The V call is TRBV6-4, the J call TRBJ2-3, with 8 bases matching TRBD1. This CDR3 has 14 residues. Germline V gene sequence: CDR1 MRHNA, CDR2 SNTAGT. Trimming at V came to 4 bases and at J to 2 bases, leaving 2 bases not matched to a gene. DNA for the CDR3: TGTGCCAGCAGTGCGACAGGGGACACAGATACGCAGTATTTT. This encodes CASSATGDTDTQYF.

With regard to this clone: The same CDR3 arises from other DNA sequences in this sample as well. The V and J genes are TRBV11-3 and TRBJ2-2; perhaps TRBD1 as D (5 bases). CDR1 and CDR2 (germline): SGHNT, YENEEA. V gave up 5 bases and J gave up 1 base, with 8 bases separating them. This CDR3 is built from 14 residues. This CDR3 is CASSPTGNTGELFF. CDR3 bases: TGTGCCAGCAGCCCAACAGGGAACACCGGGGAGCTGTTTTTT.

V is TRBV5-1 and J is TRBJ1-5; weak D call: TRBD1 (5 bases). CDR1 is SGHRS and CDR2 is YFSETQ in the germline V gene. This CDR3 contains 14 residues. V dropped 4 bases and J dropped 6 bases, with 14 bases sitting between them. The CDR3 region is CASSQDPGGQPQHF. CDR3 sequence (DNA): TGCGCCAGCAGCCAGGACCCGGGGGGTCAGCCCCAGCATTTT.

The CDR3 sequence is CASSSKWGGDYEQYF. The DNA for the CDR3 is TGCGCCAGCAGCTCGAAATGGGGGGGGGACTACGAGCAGTACTTC. This chain uses TRBV5-1 with TRBJ2-7, with TRBD2 matching over 7 bases. After removal of 3 bases from V and 3 bases from J, the junction contained 9 bases not matched to a gene. The CDR3 consists of 15 residues. CDR1 and CDR2 (germline): SGHRS, YFSETQ.

The gene calls are TRBV29-1 and TRBJ2-3; D may be TRBD2 (6 bases). Looked up from germline, CDR1 is SQVTM and CDR2 is ANQGSEA. Between the trimmed V and J ends, which lost 5 bases and 4 bases, there was a span of 13 bases. The CDR3 is made up of 13 amino acids. DNA for the CDR3: TGCAGCGTTTTGGGGTGGGGGGCAGATACGCAGTATTTT. Its translation: CSVLGWGADTQYF.

This rearrangement joins TRBV19 to TRBJ2-1, with 7 bases that match TRBD2. The CDR3 runs 14 residues. The junction had 7 bases not matched to a gene; V was cut back by 5 bases and J by 6 bases. Germline CDR1 and CDR2: LNHDA and SQIVND (reference sequence). The CDR3 protein is CASSRDYAFNEQFF. The DNA for the CDR3 is TGTGCCAGTAGTCGGGACTATGCCTTCAATGAGCAGTTCTTC.

This clone has just one count. The rearrangement links TRBV7-3 to TRBJ2-1; D might be TRBD1 (5 bases). Germline V CDR1 and CDR2: SGHTA, FQGTGA. The CDR3 is made up of 14 amino acids. Trimming removed 2 bases at V and 8 bases at J, with 13 bases between. The CDR3 DNA reads as TGTGCCAGCAGCTTAGGTCACAGGTCCGATGAGCAGTTCTTC. It is translated as CASSLGHRSDEQFF.

The V call is TRBV15, the J call TRBJ2-5, with 7 positions matching TRBD2. Germline CDR1 and CDR2: LNHNV and YYDKDF (reference sequence). The CDR3 covers 16 residues. V trimming: 1 base; J trimming: 0 bases; junction bases outside the gene matches: 5. For the CDR3, the DNA is TGTGCCACCAGCAGAGGGGTCCTAGCGGACCAAGAGACCCAGTACTTC. It yields the protein CATSRGVLADQETQYF.

The rearrangement uses TRBV28 and TRBJ1-2, with 8 bases that match TRBD1. The germline gives CDR1 MDHEN, CDR2 SYDVKM. The junction had 8 bases not matched to a gene; V was cut back by 6 bases and J by 5 bases. The CDR3 is 14 residues long. CDR3 bases: TGTGCCAGCAGGGGGGACAGGTCTCTTTATGGCTACACCTTC. Protein sequence: CASRGDRSLYGYTF.

This rearrangement joins TRBV30 to TRBJ1-5, with 12 bases matching TRBD1. Germline CDR1 is GTSNPN and CDR2 is SVGIG (reference sequence). V shed 3 bases and J 7 bases; nucleotides not matched to a gene: 4. The CDR3 is made up of 14 amino acids. The CDR3 DNA is TGTGCCTGGAGCGCAGGGACAGGGGGCCAGCCCCAGCATTTT. Translating it yields CAWSAGTGGQPQHF.

The gene calls are TRBV9 and TRBJ2-2; a weak D match, TRBD1 (5 bases). CDR1 is SGDLS, CDR2 YYNGEE, per germline. The CDR3 length is 15 residues. V was cut by 4 bases and J by 2 bases, with 12 bases left in between. CDR3 region: CASSPGHANTGELFF. The DNA for the CDR3 is TGTGCCAGCAGCCCCGGACATGCCAACACCGGGGAGCTGTTTTTT. The variable domain in full, completed from reference TRBV9 and TRBJ2-2, reads DSGVTQTPKHLITATGQRVTLRCSPRSGDLSVYWYQQSLDQGLQFLIQYYNGEERAKGNILERFSAQQFPDLHSELNLSSLELGDSALYFCASSPGHANTGELFFGEGSRLTVL.